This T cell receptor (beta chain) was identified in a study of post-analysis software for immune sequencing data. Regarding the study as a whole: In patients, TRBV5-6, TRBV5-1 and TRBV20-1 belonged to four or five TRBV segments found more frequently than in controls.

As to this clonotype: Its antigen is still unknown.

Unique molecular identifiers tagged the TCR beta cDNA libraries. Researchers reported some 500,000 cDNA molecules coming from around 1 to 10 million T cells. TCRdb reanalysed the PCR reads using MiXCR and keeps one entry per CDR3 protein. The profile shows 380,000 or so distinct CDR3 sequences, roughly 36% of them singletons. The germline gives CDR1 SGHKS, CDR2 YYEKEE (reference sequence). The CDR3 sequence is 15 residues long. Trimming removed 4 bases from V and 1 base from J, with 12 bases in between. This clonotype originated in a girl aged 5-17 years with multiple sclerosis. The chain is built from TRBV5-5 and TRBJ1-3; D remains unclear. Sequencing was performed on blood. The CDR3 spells CASSPSSHSGNTIYF. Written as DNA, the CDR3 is TGTGCCAGCAGCCCCTCGAGTCATTCTGGAAACACCATATATTTT.